There are a few counts of the clone carrying this TCR beta chain. Its antigen is unidentified. This specimen comes from a study of T cells after yellow fever vaccination. For the study at large: In the case of low-cell-number fractions, SMART-Seq v4 Ultra Low Input was used for preparation.

Germline-derived CDR1 and CDR2 are DFQATT and SNEGSKA (reference sequence). There are 14 residues in the CDR3. Trimming removed 5 bases from V and 7 bases from J, with 21 bases in between. General study findings and limits: In FACS-sorted repertoires, abundant clonotypes from the bulk population could appear as contaminants. Clones that expanded after primary vaccination mostly reappeared after the booster (96% CD4, approximately 85% CD8).

TCRdb reprocessed the 5' RACE reads via MiXCR and lists one record per CDR3 protein. The table shows 620,000 or so distinct CDR3 sequences, with around an eighth occurring only once. Sequences were derived from PBMCs, sampled on the day of the yellow fever booster vaccination. The clonotype was recovered from a man aged 25 to 45 who received the YFV17D yellow fever vaccine. The chain employs TRBV20-1 and TRBJ2-7; perhaps D is TRBD1 or TRBD2 (5 bases each). CDR3 bases: TGCAGTGCTGGGGACCGGTACACCTTATATGAGCAGTACTTC. It encodes CSAGDRYTLYEQYF.